The 14 T cell receptor beta chains below were found in one sample sequenced in a study of blood T cells in healthy people across ages. The authors ran a second PCR of roughly 6 to 11 cycles using a sample-barcoded 5' primer and a J-beta primer mix. One entry per CDR3 protein, called by TCRdb with MiXCR from the 5' RACE reads. The sample holds around 990,000 distinct CDR3 sequences, more than 30% seen once. The specimen sequenced was blood. The receptors derive from a man aged 18 to 35 in good health.

The chain carries TRBV29-1 and TRBJ2-1; possibly TRBD2 for D (6 bases). The DNA end is a closer match to TRBJ2-7, so the J assignment may be wrong. Germline CDR1 SQVTM, CDR2 ANQGSEA. The CDR3 extends over 12 amino acids. CDR3: CSAGGLGREQYF. The DNA for the CDR3 is TGCAGCGCTGGAGGGTTGGGGCGCGAGCAGTACTTC.

In its sample, this clonotype was seen many times. V gene TRBV11-2 combines with J gene TRBJ1-2; the D gene is possibly TRBD1 (5 bases). This CDR3 comprises 15 residues. The V gene's germline CDR1 is SGHAT and CDR2 FQNNGV. V lost 5 bases to trimming and J lost 1 base, with 14 bases between them. Written as DNA, the CDR3 is TGTGCCAGCAGCCTCCTCCAGGGATATAACTATGGCTACACCTTC. Translated, it gives CASSLLQGYNYGYTF.

This sequence joins TRBV21-1 and TRBJ1-5. TRBV21-1 is a pseudogene locus. CDR3 size: 13 residues. The CDR3 here is CAASHAGNQPQHF. The CDR3 nucleotides read TGTGCCGCCTCCCATGCGGGTAATCAGCCCCAGCATTTT.

This clonotype was seen a handful of times. At one of its ends the junction is not consistent with the germline gene, which may arise from a read error. The chain employs TRBV7-7 and TRBJ2-2, with D possibly being TRBD1 (6 bases). The germline CDR1 and CDR2 sequences are SSHAT and FNYEAQ (reference sequence). The CDR3 is 14 amino acids. CDR3 sequence reads: CASSLDRRTGELFF. The CDR3 DNA is TGTGCTAGCAGCCTCGACAGGAGGACCGGGGAGCTGTTTTTT.

Regarding this clonotype: A read error may produce the germline difference seen at one junction end. V and J are TRBV6-2 or TRBV6-3 and TRBJ2-1, with D possibly TRBD2 on 5 matching bases. Germline V CDR1 and CDR2: MNHEY, SVGEGT. This CDR3 is 13 amino acids long. The chain's CDR3 is CTSSAGLFGEQFF. CDR3 DNA sequence: TGTACCAGCAGTGCCGGACTTTTCGGTGAGCAGTTCTTC.

The chain is built from TRBV2 and TRBJ2-7; no reliable D call. The CDR3 runs 11 residues. The V gene's germline CDR1 is SNHLY and CDR2 FYNNEI. With 3 bases removed from V and 3 bases from J, the gap between germline ends came to 3 bases. Written as DNA, the CDR3 is TGTGCCAGCAGTGAGATCTACGAGCAGTACTTC. It specifies CASSEIYEQYF.

This clonotype was detected only a few times. The rearrangement uses TRBV14 and TRBJ1-2; D is ambiguous. This CDR3 spans 13 amino acids. Trimming removed 3 bases at V and 7 bases at J, with 12 bases between. The germline V gene encodes CDR1 SGHDN and CDR2 FVKESK. CDR3 residues: CASSHGRVGGYTF. The CDR3 DNA sequence: TGTGCCAGCAGCCATGGCCGAGTAGGTGGCTACACCTTC.

The rearrangement links TRBV6-6 to TRBJ2-3, with D perhaps given as TRBD1 or TRBD2 (6 bases each). The germline V gene has CDR1 MNHNY and CDR2 SVGAGI (reference sequence). The CDR3 covers 17 residues. Trimming took off 8 bases at V and 5 bases at J, with 26 bases between the two ends. Here the CDR3 reads CASSLPWAGGQGDTQYF. The DNA for the CDR3 is TGTGCCAGCTCCCTCCCATGGGCCGGGGGCCAGGGAGATACGCAGTATTTT.

The J gene is TRBJ2-5, the V gene TRBV4-1, with unresolved D. V was cut by 0 bases and J by 5 bases, with 13 bases left in between. Germline V gene sequence: CDR1 MGHRA, CDR2 YSYEKL. The CDR3 length is 15 residues. The CDR3 DNA follows: TGCGCCAGCAGCCAAGATTTCCGGTCGTCGGAGACCCAGTACTTC. This sequence encodes CASSQDFRSSETQYF.

This clonotype has ten or more counts. CDR3 residues: CATSREINDQGYTF. Here the CDR3 DNA reads TGTGCCACCAGCAGAGAAATAAACGACCAGGGGTACACCTTC. This rearrangement joins TRBV15 to TRBJ1-2, with D possibly matching TRBD1 (6 bases). Germline assignment: CDR1 LNHNV and CDR2 YYDKDF (reference sequence). V lost 0 bases to trimming and J lost 11 bases, with 16 bases between them. The CDR3 has 14 amino acids.

The chain joins TRBV5-1 to TRBJ2-1; D tentatively fits TRBD1 or TRBD2 (6 bases each). V lost 4 bases and J 4 bases, leaving 15 bases between the germline ends. Germline values: CDR1 SGHRS, CDR2 YFSETQ. The CDR3 totals 15 residues. In DNA form, the CDR3 reads TGCGCCAGCAGCCCGGGGGCTCAGATATACAATGAGCAGTTCTTC. This gives the protein CASSPGAQIYNEQFF.

At least ten counts were recorded for this clonotype. The chain combines TRBV4-2 with TRBJ2-1; 11 bases are a match to TRBD2. CDR1 is LGHNA and CDR2 is YNFKEQ in the germline V gene. Trimming at V came to 4 bases and at J to 3 bases, leaving 2 bases not matched to a gene. CDR3 length: 15 residues. CDR3 sequence (DNA): TGTGCCAGCAGCCCTAGCGGGGGGTTCTACAATGAGCAGTTCTTC. Its protein is CASSPSGGFYNEQFF.

This chain links TRBV3-1 with TRBJ2-7; 10 bases line up with TRBD2. Unmatched junction bases numbered 7, after V lost 4 bases and J lost 4 bases. The CDR3 has 15 amino acids. Germline V gene data show CDR1 as LGHDT and CDR2 as YNNKEL (reference sequence). CDR3 coding DNA: TGTGCCAGCAGCCCAGGAGCTAGCGGGGGATACGAGCAGTACTTC. Its protein product is CASSPGASGGYEQYF.

This clonotype turned up a few times. The chain employs TRBV10-3 and TRBJ2-7; TRBD2 might be the D (6 bases). V shed 0 bases and J shed 0 bases, with 9 bases lying between them. The CDR3 has 15 residues. CDR1 is ENHRY, CDR2 SYGVKD, per germline. CDR3 sequence reads: CAISESGTLSYEQYF. The CDR3, as DNA: TGTGCCATCAGTGAGTCTGGGACTCTCTCCTACGAGCAGTACTTC.